This T cell receptor (beta chain) was obtained from a study of T cell changes during pregnancy in multiple sclerosis. Measured with immunoSEQ multiplex PCR; TCRdb has only the in-frame clones, and not every one. The data contain under 95,000 clones, around nine tenths of them seen just once; the ten biggest clones take up 0.43%. This TCR derives from a female donor with multiple sclerosis, enrolled in a pregnancy study. The starting material was CD4+ T cells from peripheral blood mononuclear cells, obtained before pregnancy.

CDR3 nucleotides: TGTGCCAGCTCACCACCGGGTCCAGGGAGGAATTCACCCCTCCACTTT. Protein sequence: CASSPPGPGRNSPLHF. V gene TRBV18 combines with J gene TRBJ1-6; D is possibly TRBD1 (5 bases). CDR1 is KGHSH and CDR2 is LQKENI in the germline V gene. The CDR3 is made up of 16 amino acids. Trimming removed 0 bases from V and 7 bases from J, with 13 bases in between. Full variable domain (rest looked up from reference TRBV18 and TRBJ1-6): NAGVMQNPRHLVRRRGQEARLRCSPMKGHSHVYWYRQLPEEGLKFMVYLQKENIIDESGMPKERFSAEFPKEGPSILRIQQVVRGDSAAYFCASSPPGPGRNSPLHFGNGTRLTVT.